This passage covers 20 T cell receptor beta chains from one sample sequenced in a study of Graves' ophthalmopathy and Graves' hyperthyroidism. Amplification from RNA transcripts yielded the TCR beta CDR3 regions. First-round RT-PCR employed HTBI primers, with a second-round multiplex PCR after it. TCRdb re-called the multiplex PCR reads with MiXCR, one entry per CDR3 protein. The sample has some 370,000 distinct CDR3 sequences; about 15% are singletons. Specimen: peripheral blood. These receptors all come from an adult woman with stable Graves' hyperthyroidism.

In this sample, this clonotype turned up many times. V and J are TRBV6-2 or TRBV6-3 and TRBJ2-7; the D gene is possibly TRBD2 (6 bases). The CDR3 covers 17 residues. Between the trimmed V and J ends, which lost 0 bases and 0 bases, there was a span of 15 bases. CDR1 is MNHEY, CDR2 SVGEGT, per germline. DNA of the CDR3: TGTGCCAGCAGTTACTCTGTCTCTAGCGCGAGCTCCTACGAGCAGTACTTC. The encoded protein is CASSYSVSSASSYEQYF.

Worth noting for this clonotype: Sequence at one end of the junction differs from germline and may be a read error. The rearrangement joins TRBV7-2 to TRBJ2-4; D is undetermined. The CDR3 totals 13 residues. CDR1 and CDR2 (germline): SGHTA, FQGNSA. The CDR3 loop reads CASSLGSVNIKYF. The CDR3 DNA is TGTGCCAGCAGCTTAGGGTCAGTGAACATTAAGTACTTC.

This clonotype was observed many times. The CDR3 loop is CASSLYGTDSNQPQHF. The CDR3, as DNA: TGTGCCAGCAGCTTATATGGGACGGATAGCAATCAGCCCCAGCATTTT. The chain links TRBV7-3 to TRBJ1-5; D may be TRBD1 (5 bases). The V end was cut by 2 bases, the J end by 0 bases, with 11 bases between. Germline V gene data show CDR1 as SGHTA and CDR2 as FQGTGA. The CDR3 consists of 16 residues.

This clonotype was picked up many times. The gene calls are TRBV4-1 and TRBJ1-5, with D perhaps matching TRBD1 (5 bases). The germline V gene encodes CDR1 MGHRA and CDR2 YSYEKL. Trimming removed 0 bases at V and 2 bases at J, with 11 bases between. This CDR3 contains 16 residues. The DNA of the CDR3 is TGCGCCAGCAGCCAAGAGGGGGGAAGGGGCAATCAGCCCCAGCATTTT. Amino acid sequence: CASSQEGGRGNQPQHF.

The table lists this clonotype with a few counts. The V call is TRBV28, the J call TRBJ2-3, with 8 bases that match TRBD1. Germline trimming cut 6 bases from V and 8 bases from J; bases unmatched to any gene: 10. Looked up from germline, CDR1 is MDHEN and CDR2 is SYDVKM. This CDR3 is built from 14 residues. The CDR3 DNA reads TGTGCCAGCAGGGGACCCGGACAGGGCGGTACGCAGTATTTT. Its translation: CASRGPGQGGTQYF.

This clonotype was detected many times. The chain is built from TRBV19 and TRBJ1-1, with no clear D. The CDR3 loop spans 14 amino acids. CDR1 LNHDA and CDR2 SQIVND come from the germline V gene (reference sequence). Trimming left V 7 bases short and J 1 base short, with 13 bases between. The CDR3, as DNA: TGTGCCAGTACTGCGGGGTTTGGGAACACTGAAGCTTTCTTT. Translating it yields CASTAGFGNTEAFF.

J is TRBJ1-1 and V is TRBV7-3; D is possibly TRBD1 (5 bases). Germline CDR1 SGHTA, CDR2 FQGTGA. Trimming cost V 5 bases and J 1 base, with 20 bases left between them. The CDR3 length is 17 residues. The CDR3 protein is CASSPRVDNERNTEAFF. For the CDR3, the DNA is TGTGCCAGCAGCCCAAGGGTGGACAATGAACGGAACACTGAAGCTTTCTTT.

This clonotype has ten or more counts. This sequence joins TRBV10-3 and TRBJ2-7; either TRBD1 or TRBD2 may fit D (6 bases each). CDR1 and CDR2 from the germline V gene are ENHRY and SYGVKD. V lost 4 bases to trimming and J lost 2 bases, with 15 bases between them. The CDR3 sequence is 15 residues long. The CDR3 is CAISGGAGSTYEQYF. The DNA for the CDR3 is TGTGCCATCAGTGGGGGGGCAGGATCTACCTACGAGCAGTACTTC.

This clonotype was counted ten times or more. The CDR3 sequence is CAWTVGSYQETQYF. In DNA, the CDR3 is TGTGCCTGGACGGTCGGGTCATACCAAGAGACCCAGTACTTC. V and J are TRBV30 and TRBJ2-5; D unclear. Germline CDR1 reads GTSNPN; CDR2 reads SVGIG (reference sequence). This CDR3 is built from 14 residues. Deletions cut 4 bases from V and 0 bases from J, with 12 bases between.

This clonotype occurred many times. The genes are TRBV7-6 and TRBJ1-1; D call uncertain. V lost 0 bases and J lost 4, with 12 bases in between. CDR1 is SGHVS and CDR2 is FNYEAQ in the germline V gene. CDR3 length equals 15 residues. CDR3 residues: CASSLALTGGTEAFF. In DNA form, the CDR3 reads TGTGCCAGCAGCTTAGCCCTGACGGGAGGCACTGAAGCTTTCTTT.

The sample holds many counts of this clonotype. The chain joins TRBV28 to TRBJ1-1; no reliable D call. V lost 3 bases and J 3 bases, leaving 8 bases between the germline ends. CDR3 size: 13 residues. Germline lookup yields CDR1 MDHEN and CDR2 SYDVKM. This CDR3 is CASSLRLDTEAFF. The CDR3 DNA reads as TGTGCCAGCAGTTTGAGGTTGGACACTGAAGCTTTCTTT.

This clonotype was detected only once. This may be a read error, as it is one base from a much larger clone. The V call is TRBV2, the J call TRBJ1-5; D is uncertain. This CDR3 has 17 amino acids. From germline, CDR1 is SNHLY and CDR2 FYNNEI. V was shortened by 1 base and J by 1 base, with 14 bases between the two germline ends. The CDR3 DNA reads TGTGCCAGCAGTGAAGGCGGCTCAAGAAGGAGCAATCAGCCCCAGCATTTT. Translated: CASSEGGSRRSNQPQHF.

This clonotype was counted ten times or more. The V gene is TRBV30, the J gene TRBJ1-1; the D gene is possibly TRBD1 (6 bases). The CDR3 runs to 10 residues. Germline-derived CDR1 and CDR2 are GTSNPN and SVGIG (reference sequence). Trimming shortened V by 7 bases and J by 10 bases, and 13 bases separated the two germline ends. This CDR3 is CALVQGGAFF. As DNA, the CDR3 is TGTGCCTTGGTACAGGGAGGAGCTTTCTTT.

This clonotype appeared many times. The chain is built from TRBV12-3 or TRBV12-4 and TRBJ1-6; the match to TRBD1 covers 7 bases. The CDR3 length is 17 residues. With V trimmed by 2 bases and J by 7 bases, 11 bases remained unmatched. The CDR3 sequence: CASSLRALDRRNSPLHF. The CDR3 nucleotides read TGTGCCAGCAGTTTAAGAGCCCTGGACAGGCGGAATTCACCCCTCCACTTT.

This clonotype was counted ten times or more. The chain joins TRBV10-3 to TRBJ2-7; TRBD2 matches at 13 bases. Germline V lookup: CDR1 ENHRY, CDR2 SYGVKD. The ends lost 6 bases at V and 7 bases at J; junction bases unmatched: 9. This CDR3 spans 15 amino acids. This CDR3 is CAIRPGLAGPSEQYF. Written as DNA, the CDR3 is TGTGCCATCAGACCGGGACTAGCGGGGCCTTCGGAGCAGTACTTC.

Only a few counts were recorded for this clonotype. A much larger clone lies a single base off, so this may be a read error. The CDR3 DNA reads as TGTGCCAGCAGCTTAGCCACCGGGGAGCTGTGTTTT. Encoded protein: CASSLATGELCF. The chain carries TRBV7-6 and TRBJ2-2; a possible D gene is TRBD2 (5 bases). In germline, CDR1 is SGHVS, CDR2 FNYEAQ. CDR3 length: 12 amino acids.

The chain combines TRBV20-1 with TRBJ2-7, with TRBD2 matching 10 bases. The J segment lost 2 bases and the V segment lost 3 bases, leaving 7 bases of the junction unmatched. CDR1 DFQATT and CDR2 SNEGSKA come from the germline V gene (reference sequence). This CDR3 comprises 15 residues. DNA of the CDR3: TGCAGTGCTAGGGAAGGGACTAGCGTGCCCTACGAGCAGTACTTC. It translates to CSAREGTSVPYEQYF.

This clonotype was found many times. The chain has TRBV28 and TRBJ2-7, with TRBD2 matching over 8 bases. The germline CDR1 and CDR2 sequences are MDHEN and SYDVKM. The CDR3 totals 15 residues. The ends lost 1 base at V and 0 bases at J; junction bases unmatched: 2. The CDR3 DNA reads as TGTGCCAGCAGTTTATCAGCGGGAGACTCCTACGAGCAGTACTTC. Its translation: CASSLSAGDSYEQYF.

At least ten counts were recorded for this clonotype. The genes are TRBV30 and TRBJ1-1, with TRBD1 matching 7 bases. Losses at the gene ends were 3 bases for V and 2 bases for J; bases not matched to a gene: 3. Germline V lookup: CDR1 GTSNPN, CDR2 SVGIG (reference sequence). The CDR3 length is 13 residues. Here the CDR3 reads CAWRGDSNTEAFF. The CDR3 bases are TGTGCCTGGAGAGGGGACAGCAACACTGAAGCTTTCTTT.

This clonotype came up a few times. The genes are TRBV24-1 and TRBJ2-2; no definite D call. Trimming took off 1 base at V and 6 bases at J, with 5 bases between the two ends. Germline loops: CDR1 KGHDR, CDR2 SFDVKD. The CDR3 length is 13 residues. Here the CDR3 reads CATSDFLSGELFF. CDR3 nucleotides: TGTGCCACCAGTGATTTTTTGTCCGGGGAGCTGTTTTTT.